Below, 27 T cell receptor beta chains from the same sample are listed, as sequenced in a study of CD8+ T cells in alopecia areata. The treatment here: oral pan-JAK inhibitor, 5-10 mg twice daily. TCR sequencing used cDNA made by reverse transcription of extracted RNA. Using immunoSEQ multiplex PCR, the repertoire was profiled, and TCRdb retains in-frame clones only, with some absent. The sample holds approximately 210,000 clones; around two fifths are singletons and the top ten take about 2.6%. The sequences come from CD4+ T cells sorted from blood, collected around week 37, from a patient treated with tofacitinib. The receptors originated from a human donor with alopecia areata.

This clone was seen only a few times. This chain links TRBV4-2 with TRBJ2-4, with D unclear. There are 14 residues in the CDR3. The germline V and J ends were trimmed by 3 bases and 7 bases, with 13 bases remaining between them. CDR1 and CDR2 (germline): LGHNA, YNFKEQ. The CDR3 loop reads CASSQSGPRNIQYF. The DNA of the CDR3 is TGTGCCAGCAGCCAGTCCGGGCCTCGGAACATTCAGTACTTC.

This chain joins TRBV28 and TRBJ1-5; tentatively, D is TRBD1 (5 bases). Germline-derived CDR1 and CDR2 are MDHEN and SYDVKM. V shed 7 bases and J shed 4 bases, with 17 bases lying between them. This CDR3 has 15 residues. In DNA form, the CDR3 reads TGTGCCAGCACATCGAGGGGAAAGGGAAATCAGCCCCAGCATTTT. Its protein is CASTSRGKGNQPQHF.

V and J are TRBV5-6 and TRBJ2-1, with D perhaps TRBD1 (6 bases). The germline V and J ends were trimmed by 4 bases and 6 bases, with 20 bases remaining between them. CDR3 length: 16 residues. From germline, CDR1 is SGHDT and CDR2 YYEEEE. CDR3 in amino acids: CASSVPGPIQGNEQFF. The CDR3 coding sequence is TGTGCCAGCAGCGTACCAGGACCAATACAGGGCAATGAGCAGTTCTTC.

The CDR3 coding sequence is TGTGCCAGCAAAGGTACGGCGAACACCGGGGAGCTGTTTTTT. Protein: CASKGTANTGELFF. This chain connects TRBV9 to TRBJ2-2, with no clear D. V was shortened by 6 bases and J by 0 bases, with 9 bases between the two germline ends. This CDR3 has 14 residues. CDR1 and CDR2 (germline): SGDLS, YYNGEE.

This clone has a handful of counts. J is TRBJ2-7 and V is TRBV7-9; weak D call: TRBD2 (6 bases). Germline CDR1 and CDR2: SEHNR and FQNEAQ (reference sequence). V dropped 5 bases and J dropped 6 bases, with 23 bases sitting between them. This CDR3 has 16 residues. The CDR3 bases are TGTGCCAGCAGCCCCAGCTCCGTGGGAGGACGGTCCGAGCAGTACTTC. Its protein is CASSPSSVGGRSEQYF.

This chain's CDR3 is CSGGRYEQYF. The CDR3 DNA is TGCAGCGGGGGGCGCTACGAGCAGTACTTC. The chain joins TRBV20-1 to TRBJ2-7; tentatively, D is TRBD2 (7 bases). The CDR3 is 10 amino acids. Germline CDR1 and CDR2: DFQATT and SNEGSKA (reference sequence).

CDR3 amino acids: CASSPAREGQETQYF. The CDR3 bases are TGTGCCAGCAGCCCCGCGCGGGAGGGCCAAGAGACCCAGTACTTC. This chain links TRBV7-2 with TRBJ2-5; the match to TRBD2 covers 9 bases. V shed 5 bases and J 1 base; nucleotides not matched to a gene: 5. Germline values: CDR1 SGHTA, CDR2 FQGNSA. This CDR3 is built from 15 residues. The full variable domain, in which reference TRBV7-2 and TRBJ2-5 provide the parts outside the CDR3, is GAGVSQSPSNKVTEKGKDVELRCDPISGHTALYWYRQSLGQGLEFLIYFQGNSAPDKSGLPSDRFSAERTGGSVSTLTIQRTQQEDSAVYLCASSPAREGQETQYFGPGTRLLVL.

The chain is built from TRBV5-1 and TRBJ2-7, with 10 bases fitting TRBD2. The CDR3 extends over 15 amino acids. With 0 bases clipped from V and 6 bases from J, the junction kept 6 bases outside the gene matches. The germline V gene encodes CDR1 SGHRS and CDR2 YFSETQ. CDR3 amino acids: CASSLVLAGGGEQYF. Here the CDR3 DNA reads TGCGCCAGCAGCTTGGTTTTAGCGGGAGGAGGCGAGCAGTACTTC.

This chain connects TRBV4-2 to TRBJ2-1; TRBD2 agrees at 7 bases. The CDR3 has 16 amino acids. Germline V CDR1 and CDR2: LGHNA, YNFKEQ. V trimming: 3 bases; J trimming: 3 bases; junction bases outside the gene matches: 8. The chain's CDR3 is CASSQRDYRNYNEQFF. The CDR3 DNA sequence: TGTGCCAGCAGCCAGAGGGACTACCGAAACTACAATGAGCAGTTCTTC.

The chain employs TRBV11-1 and TRBJ2-7; the match to TRBD2 covers 7 bases. This CDR3 is built from 15 residues. CDR1 and CDR2 from the germline V gene are SGHAT and FQDESV (reference sequence). The V segment lost 4 bases and the J segment 1 base; nucleotides outside the gene matches: 7. The DNA of the CDR3 is TGTGCCAGCAGCTCCCAGCGGGAAGGATCCTACGAGCAGTACTTC. Encoded protein: CASSSQREGSYEQYF.

This sequence joins TRBV28 and TRBJ2-5; no definite D call. CDR3 length: 10 residues. Trimming removed 10 bases at V and 3 bases at J, with 6 bases between. Germline-derived CDR1 and CDR2 are MDHEN and SYDVKM. The CDR3 spells CANTEETQYF. Written as DNA, the CDR3 is TGTGCCAACACTGAAGAGACCCAGTACTTC.

This clone was found a few times. J is TRBJ2-1 and V is TRBV19, with a possible D match to TRBD2 (7 bases). V was trimmed by 6 bases and J by 2 bases, leaving 11 bases between them. The CDR3 is made up of 14 amino acids. Germline loops: CDR1 LNHDA, CDR2 SQIVND (reference sequence). The CDR3 sequence is CASRGAGAYNEQFF. The CDR3 nucleotides are TGTGCCAGTAGGGGGGCGGGAGCCTACAATGAGCAGTTCTTC.

V is TRBV15 and J is TRBJ2-4, with D perhaps TRBD1 (5 bases). Germline CDR1 and CDR2: LNHNV and YYDKDF (reference sequence). The CDR3 has 14 amino acids. The V end was cut by 5 bases, the J end by 5 bases, with 13 bases between. The CDR3 coding sequence is TGTGCCACCAGCTCCGATCAGGGTGAAAACATTCAGTACTTC. This sequence encodes CATSSDQGENIQYF.

V is TRBV19 and J is TRBJ1-4; D unresolved. The CDR3 loop spans 13 amino acids. V gave up 5 bases and J gave up 11 bases, with 15 bases separating them. Germline CDR1 and CDR2: LNHDA and SQIVND (reference sequence). The CDR3 DNA is TGTGCCAGTAGTCCTACGACCTCCGGGAAACTGTTTTTT. This gives the protein CASSPTTSGKLFF.

This clone was seen only a few times. In the same sample, other DNA sequences code for this CDR3. The rearrangement uses TRBV29-1 and TRBJ2-6, with D unclear. The V end lost 4 bases, the J end lost 4 bases, and 2 bases lay between the germline ends. CDR3 size: 11 residues. The germline gives CDR1 SQVTM, CDR2 ANQGSEA. The CDR3 here is CSVGGANVLTF. The CDR3 DNA is TGCAGCGTTGGGGGGGCCAACGTCCTGACTTTC.

The chain links TRBV7-9 to TRBJ2-7, with a weak D call TRBD1 (5 bases). This CDR3 has 15 residues. The germline V and J ends were trimmed by 5 bases and 0 bases, with 14 bases remaining between them. Germline V gene data show CDR1 as SEHNR and CDR2 as FQNEAQ (reference sequence). CDR3 loop: CASSPSGASSYEQYF. CDR3 DNA sequence: TGTGCCAGCAGCCCTTCTGGGGCTAGCTCCTACGAGCAGTACTTC. Full variable domain (remainder filled in from reference TRBV7-9 and TRBJ2-7): DTGVSQNPRHKITKRGQNVTFRCDPISEHNRLYWYRQTLGQGPEFLTYFQNEAQLEKSRLLSDRFSAERPKGSFSTLEIQRTEQGDSAMYLCASSPSGASSYEQYFGPGTRLTVT.

This chain connects TRBV30 to TRBJ2-3; TRBD2 agrees at 8 bases. Germline V gene lookup returns CDR1 GTSNPN and CDR2 SVGIG (reference sequence). This CDR3 is built from 14 residues. Germline trimming cut 0 bases from V and 3 bases from J; bases unmatched to any gene: 2. The CDR3 loop is CAWSVGRETDTQYF. CDR3 nucleotides: TGTGCCTGGAGTGTCGGGAGGGAAACAGATACGCAGTATTTT.

The gene calls are TRBV28 and TRBJ1-2; a weak D match, TRBD1 (6 bases). V lost 5 bases, J lost 6 bases, and 13 bases lay in between. CDR1 MDHEN and CDR2 SYDVKM come from the germline V gene. This CDR3 spans 13 amino acids. The CDR3 DNA follows: TGTGCCAGCAGTCCACAGGGTAGGAATGGCTACACCTTC. It yields the protein CASSPQGRNGYTF.

The chain is built from TRBV7-6 and TRBJ2-2; 9 bases are shared with TRBD1. The germline V gene has CDR1 SGHVS and CDR2 FNYEAQ. Losses at the gene ends were 5 bases for V and 5 bases for J; bases not matched to a gene: 6. The CDR3 is made up of 15 amino acids. The CDR3 loop is CASSRDRAGTGELFF. In DNA, the CDR3 is TGTGCCAGCAGCAGGGACAGGGCCGGGACCGGGGAGCTGTTTTTT.

The V and J genes are TRBV15 and TRBJ2-1; D unresolved. Germline V lookup: CDR1 LNHNV, CDR2 YYDKDF (reference sequence). The V end lost 0 bases, the J end lost 0 bases, and 9 bases lay between the germline ends. The CDR3 is made up of 16 amino acids. CDR3 sequence reads: CATSRDLESSYNEQFF. CDR3 in DNA: TGTGCCACCAGCAGAGATTTGGAGAGCTCCTACAATGAGCAGTTCTTC.

The V gene is TRBV2, the J gene TRBJ1-2; 9 bases fit TRBD1. The V gene end was trimmed by 7 bases and the J gene end by 4 bases; junction bases not matched to a gene: 7. Germline-derived CDR1 and CDR2 are SNHLY and FYNNEI. CDR3 length: 14 amino acids. CDR3 amino acids: CASKGTGWGYGYTF. For the CDR3, the DNA is TGTGCCAGCAAAGGGACAGGGTGGGGCTATGGCTACACCTTC.

This clone was counted only a few times. This chain links TRBV29-1 with TRBJ1-1; no firm D call. CDR3 length equals 12 residues. Trimming shortened V by 3 bases and J by 1 base, and 6 bases separated the two germline ends. From germline, CDR1 is SQVTM and CDR2 ANQGSEA. DNA of the CDR3: TGCAGCGTTGAGACCGGGAACACTGAAGCTTTCTTT. Protein product: CSVETGNTEAFF.

This clone was observed a handful of times. V gene TRBV4-1 combines with J gene TRBJ2-1; tentatively, D is TRBD1 (6 bases). CDR1 and CDR2 from the germline V gene are MGHRA and YSYEKL. CDR3 length: 16 amino acids. V lost 3 bases, J lost 8 bases, and 20 bases lay in between. CDR3 sequence (DNA): TGCGCCAGCAGCCAGCAATCAGGGGCAGGGTTCGATGAGCAGTTCTTC. Translated, it gives CASSQQSGAGFDEQFF.

This clone turned up a few times. The V gene is TRBV29-1, the J gene TRBJ2-3, with D possibly being TRBD1 (5 bases). The CDR3 has 14 residues. Deletions cut 7 bases from V and 2 bases from J, with 16 bases between. Germline V gene sequence: CDR1 SQVTM, CDR2 ANQGSEA. The CDR3 here is CSALPSGLTDTQYF. The CDR3, as DNA: TGCAGCGCCTTACCCTCAGGGCTCACAGATACGCAGTATTTT.

This chain joins TRBV29-1 and TRBJ2-6; weak D call: TRBD2 (5 bases). The CDR3 has 14 amino acids. Germline CDR1 reads SQVTM; CDR2 reads ANQGSEA. V shed 7 bases and J shed 0 bases, with 10 bases lying between them. The CDR3 coding sequence is TGCAGCGCCGAGGGCAGCTCTGGGGCCAACGTCCTGACTTTC. This translates into CSAEGSSGANVLTF.

This clone was picked up a small number of times. The V call is TRBV23-1, the J call TRBJ1-1; D is perhaps TRBD1 (5 bases). TRBV23-1 is an ORF; its function is uncertain. CDR3 size: 17 residues. Between the trimmed V and J ends, which lost 3 bases and 3 bases, there was a span of 20 bases. CDR3 sequence reads: CASSQSRGERRDTEAFF. For the CDR3, the DNA is TGCGCCAGCAGTCAGTCCCGAGGGGAAAGGCGGGACACTGAAGCTTTCTTT.

The V and J genes are TRBV5-1 and TRBJ1-1, with TRBD1 identical over 10 bases. The CDR3 contains 14 residues. Germline lookup yields CDR1 SGHRS and CDR2 YFSETQ. J lost 3 bases, V lost 5 bases, and 4 bases had no gene match. The CDR3 coding sequence is TGCGCCAGCAGGCGGACAGGGGGATACACTGAAGCTTTCTTT. Translated, it gives CASRRTGGYTEAFF.